These 28 T cell receptor beta chains originate from one sample sequenced in a study of blood T cell repertoires in COVID-19. The method was immunoSEQ multiplex PCR; TCRdb's version includes in-frame clones alone and lacks a portion of them. Of 90,000 to 150,000 clones in the sample, 70% to 80% were seen once. The material sequenced was peripheral blood. The receptors shown here come from a woman over 75 with acute or convalescent COVID-19.

The rearrangement links TRBV6-5 to TRBJ2-6; D unresolved. CDR3 size: 16 residues. Trimming shortened V by 0 bases and J by 2 bases, and 8 bases separated the two germline ends. The germline V gene has CDR1 MNHEY and CDR2 SVGAGI. CDR3 DNA: TGTGCCAGCAGTTACTCGATGGCACCTGGGGCCAACGTCCTGACTTTC. Protein sequence: CASSYSMAPGANVLTF.

The rearrangement joins TRBV7-2 to TRBJ1-1; D possibly corresponds to TRBD1 (6 bases). This CDR3 is 13 amino acids long. The V and J ends lost 5 bases and 4 bases respectively, with 11 bases between them. The germline V gene has CDR1 SGHTA and CDR2 FQGNSA. The CDR3 here is CASSKQGTTEAFF. The CDR3 coding sequence is TGTGCCAGCAGCAAACAGGGTACCACTGAAGCTTTCTTT.

The CDR3 nucleotides read TGTGCCATCAGATCCGGGACAGGGGGCGACGAGCAGTACTTC. This translates into CAIRSGTGGDEQYF. V is TRBV10-3 and J is TRBJ2-7, with 12 bases that match TRBD1. The V segment lost 6 bases and the J segment 5 bases; nucleotides outside the gene matches: 5. CDR1 and CDR2 (germline): ENHRY, SYGVKD. The CDR3 spans 14 residues.

This sequence joins TRBV29-1 and TRBJ1-1; TRBD1 is a possible D gene (6 bases). The CDR3 is 12 residues long. With 2 bases removed from V and 5 bases from J, the gap between germline ends came to 9 bases. Per germline, CDR1 SQVTM and CDR2 ANQGSEA. DNA for the CDR3: TGCAGCGTTGAAACTACAGGGACTGAAGCTTTCTTT. Amino acids: CSVETTGTEAFF.

This clone was detected once. The chain employs TRBV30 and TRBJ1-3; D remains ambiguous. Germline assignment: CDR1 GTSNPN and CDR2 SVGIG (reference sequence). Trimming left V 5 bases short and J 4 bases short, with 9 bases between. The CDR3 covers 12 residues. CDR3 sequence (DNA): TGTGCCTGGTCCCCGGGAGGAAACACCATATATTTT. Its translation is CAWSPGGNTIYF.

About this clone: No DNA is shown, since the ends of the CDR3 on it are uncertain; the CDR3 is the one TCRdb lists. The chain couples TRBV21-1 to TRBJ2-2; the DNA was not compared with TRBD2, the D call given in the table. TRBV21-1 is a known pseudogene. The CDR3 spans 19 amino acids, including both terminal residues. The CDR3 region is CASSKAVASGNANTGELFF.

This clone has only one observation. The chain uses TRBV29-1 and TRBJ2-3; possible D gene TRBD2, 5 bases. In germline, CDR1 is SQVTM, CDR2 ANQGSEA. CDR3 length equals 11 residues. The V gene lost 8 bases and the J gene lost 4 bases, with 10 bases spanning the gap. The CDR3 nucleotides are TGCAGCCAACGGGGAGCAGATACGCAGTATTTT. It specifies CSQRGADTQYF.

This chain uses TRBV19 with TRBJ2-3; 7 nucleotides align to TRBD2. V trimming: 3 bases; J trimming: 5 bases; junction bases outside the gene matches: 2. Germline CDR1 reads LNHDA; CDR2 reads SQIVND (reference sequence). This CDR3 is 13 amino acids long. The CDR3 loop is CASSMASGDTQYF. In DNA, the CDR3 is TGTGCCAGTAGTATGGCTAGCGGAGATACGCAGTATTTT.

The chain combines TRBV6-2 or TRBV6-3 with TRBJ1-1, with D perhaps TRBD1 (6 bases). This CDR3 region has 16 residues. Germline values: CDR1 MNHEY, CDR2 SVGEGT. Trimming shortened V by 6 bases and J by 3 bases, and 20 bases separated the two germline ends. CDR3 bases: TGTGCCAGCAGCCACCCGGATGGGGGCGCGGACACTGAAGCTTTCTTT. It yields the protein CASSHPDGGADTEAFF.

Remarks on this clone: The junction departs from the called germline gene at one end, perhaps through a read error. This chain connects TRBV11-2 to TRBJ1-3, with D unresolved. CDR3 length: 11 residues. Germline CDR1 SGHAT, CDR2 FQNNGV. CDR3 in DNA: TGTGCCAGCGCCCTCCGGCAGCGGGTTTCTTTT. Its protein is CASALRQRVSF.

This rearrangement joins TRBV7-3 to TRBJ2-1; 9 nucleotides line up with TRBD1. J was trimmed by 6 bases and V by 5 bases; bases with no gene match: 8. The CDR3 runs 15 residues. Germline V lookup: CDR1 SGHTA, CDR2 FQGTGA. The CDR3, as DNA: TGTGCCAGCAGCACACAGGGGGCAGGGGTCAATGAGCAGTTCTTC. As protein: CASSTQGAGVNEQFF.

The rearrangement links TRBV19 to TRBJ1-2; 10 nucleotides agree with TRBD1. The V gene end was trimmed by 9 bases and the J gene end by 6 bases; junction bases not matched to a gene: 7. This CDR3 has 13 amino acids. CDR1 and CDR2 from the germline V gene are LNHDA and SQIVND (reference sequence). The CDR3 region is CASRDRGSDGYTF. For the CDR3, the DNA is TGTGCCAGCCGGGACAGGGGTTCGGATGGCTACACCTTC.

V gene TRBV11-3 combines with J gene TRBJ1-1, with D possibly matching TRBD1 (6 bases). In germline, CDR1 is SGHNT, CDR2 YENEEA. V was trimmed by 1 base and J by 1 base, leaving 10 bases between them. The length of the CDR3 is 15 residues. The CDR3 reads CASSLGGPRNTEAFF. CDR3 nucleotides: TGTGCCAGCAGCTTAGGGGGGCCGAGGAACACTGAAGCTTTCTTT.

This chain connects TRBV11-2 to TRBJ2-3, with 12 bases aligning to TRBD2. V trimming: 4 bases; J trimming: 4 bases; junction bases outside the gene matches: 3. Germline-derived CDR1 and CDR2 are SGHAT and FQNNGV. This CDR3 region has 15 residues. The CDR3 bases are TGTGCCAGCAGCTCTAGCGGGAGGGGAGCAGATACGCAGTATTTT. Translation gives CASSSSGRGADTQYF.

Only one count was recorded for this clone. This chain connects TRBV15 to TRBJ1-1; D possibly corresponds to TRBD1 (6 bases). There are 15 residues in the CDR3. The V and J ends lost 1 base and 0 bases respectively, with 9 bases between them. Germline V gene lookup returns CDR1 LNHNV and CDR2 YYDKDF (reference sequence). This chain's CDR3 is CATSRVGQLNTEAFF. CDR3 bases: TGTGCCACCAGCAGAGTTGGACAGTTGAACACTGAAGCTTTCTTT.

The rearrangement joins TRBV9 to TRBJ1-4; no clear D. Germline V gene lookup returns CDR1 SGDLS and CDR2 YYNGEE. The CDR3 contains 15 residues. The V and J ends lost 5 bases and 5 bases respectively, with 16 bases between them. In nucleotides, the CDR3 is TGTGCCAGCAGTCCTGACACAAGTATAAATGAAAAACTGTTTTTT. This encodes CASSPDTSINEKLFF. Full variable domain (outside the CDR3, taken from reference TRBV9 and TRBJ1-4): DSGVTQTPKHLITATGQRVTLRCSPRSGDLSVYWYQQSLDQGLQFLIQYYNGEERAKGNILERFSAQQFPDLHSELNLSSLELGDSALYFCASSPDTSINEKLFFGSGTQLSVL.

The chain combines TRBV6-5 with TRBJ2-7, with 8 bases lining up with TRBD2. CDR1 and CDR2 from the germline V gene are MNHEY and SVGAGI. The CDR3 runs to 13 residues. Trimming took 5 bases from V and 3 from J; bases not matched to a gene: 3. The CDR3 reads CASSKTSGYEQYF. The CDR3 DNA reads TGTGCCAGCAGTAAAACTAGCGGCTACGAGCAGTACTTC.

The J gene is TRBJ1-5, the V gene TRBV5-6; no reliable D call. The CDR3 totals 14 residues. In germline, CDR1 is SGHDT, CDR2 YYEEEE. V lost 0 bases to trimming and J lost 1 base, with 5 bases between them. As DNA, the CDR3 is TGTGCCAGCAGCTTGGCCGGGAGCAATCAGCCCCAGCATTTT. Translation: CASSLAGSNQPQHF.

This chain's CDR3 is CASSPNRQNNNEQFF. As DNA, the CDR3 is TGTGCCAGCAGCCCCAATCGACAGAATAACAATGAGCAGTTCTTC. The chain employs TRBV9 and TRBJ2-1; TRBD1 might be the D (5 bases). Germline CDR1 and CDR2: SGDLS and YYNGEE. This CDR3 has 15 residues. Deletions cut 4 bases from V and 5 bases from J, with 16 bases between.

The V gene is TRBV27, the J gene TRBJ2-3; D is possibly TRBD1 (5 bases). Germline lookup yields CDR1 MNHEY and CDR2 SMNVEV (reference sequence). CDR3 size: 14 residues. The germline V and J ends were trimmed by 5 bases and 4 bases, with 13 bases remaining between them. The CDR3 spells CASSRVREADTQYF. CDR3 nucleotides: TGTGCCAGCAGTCGCGTCAGGGAAGCAGATACGCAGTATTTT.

This clone was counted a few times. The CDR3 DNA reads as TGTGCCAGTAAAGAGAGGACAGGGGTCTACGAGCAGTACTTC. It specifies CASKERTGVYEQYF. This chain uses TRBV19 with TRBJ2-7, with 9 bases fitting TRBD1. Germline CDR1 is LNHDA and CDR2 is SQIVND (reference sequence). Unmatched junction bases numbered 7, after V lost 7 bases and J lost 3 bases. The CDR3 runs to 14 residues.

The chain links TRBV28 to TRBJ2-7; D might be TRBD2 (5 bases). V was clipped by 3 bases and J by 0 bases, with 12 bases between them. From germline, CDR1 is MDHEN and CDR2 SYDVKM. CDR3 length equals 15 residues. The CDR3 nucleotides are TGTGCCAGCAGTTTCTTGGTACGGGGCTCCTACGAGCAGTACTTC. Amino acids: CASSFLVRGSYEQYF.

The chain uses TRBV9 and TRBJ2-3, with TRBD2 identical over 11 bases. The trim removed 0 bases at V and 3 bases at J, leaving 9 bases unmatched. Germline lookup yields CDR1 SGDLS and CDR2 YYNGEE. The length of the CDR3 is 18 residues. The CDR3 region is CASSVGTSGSSGTDTQYF. CDR3 coding DNA: TGTGCCAGCAGCGTAGGAACTAGCGGGAGTAGTGGTACAGATACGCAGTATTTT.

This chain links TRBV6-5 with TRBJ1-2, with D perhaps TRBD1 (6 bases). V lost 4 bases to trimming and J lost 4 bases, with 16 bases between them. Germline V lookup: CDR1 MNHEY, CDR2 SVGAGI. This CDR3 spans 15 amino acids. CDR3 DNA sequence: TGTGCCAGCAGTTCCTCAGGGGTTTTGGCCTATGGCTACACCTTC. As protein: CASSSSGVLAYGYTF.

The chain recombines TRBV5-1 with TRBJ2-7; unclear D gene. The CDR3 length is 13 residues. Germline V lookup: CDR1 SGHRS, CDR2 YFSETQ. V was pared by 2 bases and J by 2 bases, with 8 bases between. This CDR3 is CASSFFPAYEQYF. CDR3 bases: TGCGCCAGCAGCTTTTTTCCAGCCTACGAGCAGTACTTC.

This clone came up once. This rearrangement joins TRBV2 to TRBJ2-7, with unresolved D. Germline V lookup: CDR1 SNHLY, CDR2 FYNNEI. The CDR3 is 12 amino acids. The V end lost 0 bases, the J end lost 7 bases, and 7 bases lay between the germline ends. The CDR3 is CASSEALREQYF. DNA of the CDR3: TGTGCCAGCAGTGAAGCGCTCCGGGAGCAGTACTTC.

This clone is a singleton in its sample. The V gene is TRBV20-1, the J gene TRBJ1-1; D unresolved. Germline lookup yields CDR1 DFQATT and CDR2 SNEGSKA (reference sequence). The V end lost 3 bases, the J end lost 4 bases, and 12 bases lay between the germline ends. The CDR3 spans 13 residues. CDR3 bases: TGCAGTGCTAGTCCCGGTCTTAGCACTGAAGCTTTCTTT. Protein product: CSASPGLSTEAFF.

This rearrangement joins TRBV10-3 to TRBJ2-1; possible D gene TRBD2, 6 bases. CDR1 and CDR2 (germline): ENHRY, SYGVKD. The CDR3 runs 15 residues. Trimming cost V 4 bases and J 2 bases, with 12 bases left between them. Here the CDR3 DNA reads TGTGCCATCAGTGCGGGACTGTCTACCTACAATGAGCAGTTCTTC. It translates to CAISAGLSTYNEQFF.